This T cell receptor beta chain was profiled in a study of technical replicates of blood from a handful of donors. Assay: immunoSEQ multiplex PCR; the TCRdb copy retains only in-frame clones and omits some. The table records 14,000 or so clones, 84% of them present only once. The receptor comes from a human donor in good health. Sequencing was done on a sample of PBMCs.

CDR3 sequence reads: CASSRAGDKNTEAFF. The CDR3 DNA sequence: TGTGCCAGCTCACGGGCGGGGGACAAGAACACTGAAGCTTTCTTT. The gene calls are TRBV18 and TRBJ1-1; tentatively, D is TRBD1 (6 bases). The V end was cut by 4 bases, the J end by 1 base, with 13 bases between. This CDR3 has 15 amino acids. CDR1 KGHSH and CDR2 LQKENI come from the germline V gene.